The text below deals with one T cell receptor (beta chain). Its antigen is as yet unknown. Generated by immunoSEQ multiplex PCR, the TCRdb table keeps only in-frame clones and is missing some. The table records roughly 42,000 clones, about 85% of them present only once. This sample stems from a study of lymphopenia after photon versus proton radiotherapy. Study findings and constraints: Proton therapy kept repertoires fairly stable, unlike photons, which gained effector/memory cells. Post-nadir diversity loss with photons came from oligoclonal expansion, particularly CD8+ Temra cells. Survival link was tested only in deceased patients; proton benefit remains a possibility.

The origin of this receptor is a man between 35 and 55 years old with gastric cancer. The source material was peripheral blood, sampled from a patient treated with photon-based radiotherapy.

DNA of the CDR3: TGTGCCAGTAGTATAGATCCCAGCTCCTACGAGCAGTACTTC. Translation gives CASSIDPSSYEQYF. The rearrangement links TRBV19 to TRBJ2-7, with D unclear. V lost 0 bases to trimming and J lost 0 bases, with 6 bases between them. The length of the CDR3 is 14 residues. CDR1 and CDR2 (germline): LNHDA, SQIVND (reference sequence).